This TCR beta chain emerged from a study of neurological immune-mediated disorders. Study observations and caveats: Across subjects, no CDR3 amino acid sequence appeared in expanded clones of more than one subject, a finding that suggested private repertoires in all groups.

Trimming took off 1 base at V and 5 bases at J, with 14 bases between the two ends. The CDR3 runs 14 residues. CDR1 and CDR2 (germline): DFQATT, SNEGSKA (reference sequence). This clonotype came up a few times. Its cognate antigen is unknown. A much more abundant neighbour one base away suggests this may be a read error. TCRdb reprocessed the 5' RACE reads with MiXCR, giving one entry per CDR3 protein. Of 65,000 to 95,000 distinct CDR3 sequences listed, about 5% are singletons. This sequence was found in a woman under 40 with multiple sclerosis. The sample comprised PBMCs. The rearrangement uses TRBV20-1 and TRBJ2-5; perhaps TRBD1 as D (6 bases). CDR3 in DNA: TGCAGTGCTAGAGGCCTAACAGGGCGGGAGACCCAGTACTTC. This codes for CSARGLTGRETQYF.